This entry lists 11 T cell receptor beta chains sequenced from one sample in a study of blood T cell repertoires in COVID-19. Sequencing was performed with immunoSEQ multiplex PCR; in TCRdb, only in-frame clones are kept and a portion is missing. This sample has approximately 76,000 clones; over 75% occur once, and the top ten carry 40% to 55%. Sequencing used peripheral blood. Receptors were obtained from a human donor in a cohort sampled during active COVID-19.

The chain carries TRBV19 and TRBJ2-3; possibly TRBD1 for D (6 bases). The CDR3 spans 15 residues. The V and J ends lost 3 bases and 1 base respectively, with 11 bases between them. The germline V gene encodes CDR1 LNHDA and CDR2 SQIVND (reference sequence). CDR3 region: CASSMFNRGTDTQYF. Here the CDR3 DNA reads TGTGCCAGTAGTATGTTTAACAGGGGCACAGATACGCAGTATTTT.

The J gene is TRBJ2-1, the V gene TRBV7-3; 8 bases match TRBD2. The CDR3 consists of 15 residues. Germline V CDR1 and CDR2: SGHTA, FQGTGA. Trimming removed 4 bases from V and 8 bases from J; junction bases left unmatched: 10. The CDR3, as DNA: TGTGCCAGCAGCTCGGGACTAGGGGGGTTGGATGAGCAGTTCTTC. This codes for CASSSGLGGLDEQFF.

The gene calls are TRBV24-1 and TRBJ2-1; no reliable D call. The length of the CDR3 is 12 residues. From germline, CDR1 is KGHDR and CDR2 SFDVKD. The V and J ends lost 1 base and 8 bases respectively, with 5 bases between them. CDR3 amino acids: CATSDFPDEQFF. The CDR3 DNA reads TGTGCCACCAGTGATTTTCCGGATGAGCAGTTCTTC.

The chain is built from TRBV5-1 and TRBJ2-5; 11 nucleotides align to TRBD2. The germline V gene has CDR1 SGHRS and CDR2 YFSETQ. V trimming: 4 bases; J trimming: 5 bases; junction bases outside the gene matches: 4. CDR3 length: 14 amino acids. CDR3 residues: CASSPVAGGETQYF. CDR3 bases: TGCGCCAGCAGCCCAGTAGCGGGAGGGGAGACCCAGTACTTC.

The rearrangement joins TRBV9 to TRBJ2-7; TRBD2 might be the D (5 bases). The V and J ends lost 4 bases and 1 base respectively, with 15 bases between them. The CDR3 runs to 15 residues. The V gene's germline CDR1 is SGDLS and CDR2 YYNGEE. DNA of the CDR3: TGTGCCAGCAGCCCAAGAGGGCCGGCATCCTACGAGCAGTACTTC. Protein: CASSPRGPASYEQYF.

V and J are TRBV28 and TRBJ2-2, with 12 bases matching TRBD2. The CDR3 totals 13 residues. Trimming removed 8 bases from V and 8 bases from J; junction bases left unmatched: 3. In germline, CDR1 is MDHEN, CDR2 SYDVKM. The CDR3 spells CASLTSGRGELFF. In DNA, the CDR3 is TGTGCCAGCCTCACTAGCGGGAGGGGGGAGCTGTTTTTT.

V gene TRBV7-6 combines with J gene TRBJ2-7; no clear D. V shed 4 bases and J shed 5 bases, with 12 bases lying between them. Germline CDR1 is SGHVS and CDR2 is FNYEAQ. This CDR3 region has 13 residues. Here the CDR3 DNA reads TGTGCCAGCAGCTCCCCCACAGCTAACGAGCAGTACTTC. This codes for CASSSPTANEQYF.

This sequence joins TRBV18 and TRBJ1-3; 7 nucleotides line up with TRBD1. Germline CDR1 KGHSH, CDR2 LQKENI. This CDR3 contains 18 residues. Trimming at V came to 0 bases and at J to 0 bases, leaving 8 bases not matched to a gene. CDR3 amino acids: CASSPPSRGRSSGNTIYF. Here the CDR3 DNA reads TGTGCCAGCTCACCACCGTCCAGGGGGAGGAGCTCTGGAAACACCATATATTTT.

The V and J genes are TRBV5-6 and TRBJ2-7, with TRBD2 matching over 7 bases. With V trimmed by 4 bases and J by 1 base, 11 bases remained unmatched. This CDR3 has 16 residues. CDR1 and CDR2 (germline): SGHDT, YYEEEE. Written as DNA, the CDR3 is TGTGCCAGCAGCCCCCCTCTAGCGGAGGGGTCCTACGAGCAGTACTTC. Amino acids: CASSPPLAEGSYEQYF.

The rearrangement uses TRBV27 and TRBJ2-1; 10 bases are a match to TRBD1. Germline V gene data show CDR1 as MNHEY and CDR2 as SMNVEV (reference sequence). Trimming cost V 5 bases and J 4 bases; bases outside gene matches: 5. The CDR3 has 15 residues. The chain's CDR3 is CASSRGQGSYNEQFF. The CDR3 coding sequence is TGTGCCAGCAGTCGGGGACAGGGGTCGTACAATGAGCAGTTCTTC.

The genes are TRBV12-3 or TRBV12-4 and TRBJ1-2, with TRBD1 as a possible D gene (5 bases). The CDR3 covers 12 residues. V lost 5 bases and J 7 bases, leaving 11 bases between the germline ends. Here the CDR3 reads CASSTLGGGYTF. The DNA of the CDR3 is TGTGCCAGCAGTACTCTCGGGGGTGGCTACACCTTC.